These T cell receptor beta chains were read from a single sample in a study of response to subunit inactivated influenza vaccine. TCRdb re-derived calls from the RT-PCR reads in MiXCR, one entry per CDR3 protein. Found here are 600,000 to 850,000 distinct CDR3 sequences, around 15% of them singletons; the top ten hold 6% to 9.5%. The specimen comprised PBMCs from blood, sampled 14 to 15 days before vaccination. These receptors all come from a man aged 50 to 60 who received an inactivated influenza vaccine. The CDR3 runs from the conserved cysteine through the conserved F or W. D genes are given only for firm matches. The size of a clone is reported for some rows only, either as once, few or many, or as a class for expanded clones.

j_gene,d_gene,v_gene,abundance,CDR3aa,CDR3nt
TRBJ2-3,TRBD2,TRBV20-1,-,CSAPVLGGRGTDTQYF,TGCAGTGCTCCAGTTTTGGGGGGGAGGGGCACAGATACGCAGTATTTT
TRBJ1-1,-,TRBV7-2,few,CASSSGRKNTEAFF,TGTGCCAGCAGCTCGGGACGGAAGAACACTGAAGCTTTCTTT
TRBJ1-4,TRBD1,TRBV7-2,few,CASSFSGGPNEKLFF,TGTGCCAGCAGCTTCTCAGGGGGCCCTAATGAAAAACTGTTTTTT
TRBJ2-5,-,TRBV9,once,CASSVHGRTKQETQYF,TGTGCCAGCAGCGTTCACGGACGGACAAAACAAGAGACCCAGTACTTC
TRBJ2-7,-,TRBV10-3,many,CAISVDGVNYEQYF,TGTGCCATCAGTGTAGACGGAGTGAACTACGAGCAGTACTTC
TRBJ2-2,TRBD2,TRBV5-1,-,CASSLGSGGSSNTGELFF,TGCGCCAGCAGCCTAGGGAGCGGGGGGTCTTCGAACACCGGGGAGCTGTTTTTT
TRBJ2-5,-,TRBV7-2,-,CASSLSYNQETQYF,TGTGCCAGCAGCTTATCTTACAACCAAGAGACCCAGTACTTC
TRBJ2-7,-,TRBV11-3,few,CASSLGGGDTTYEQYF,TGTGCCAGCAGCTTAGGTGGAGGGGACACTACCTACGAGCAGTACTTC
TRBJ2-1,-,TRBV4-1,-,CASGPGRGALYNEQFF,TGCGCCAGCGGCCCGGGAAGGGGGGCCCTCTACAATGAGCAGTTCTTC
TRBJ2-1,TRBD1,TRBV28,-,CASSLPGTDNEQFF,TGTGCCAGCAGTTTACCTGGGACAGACAATGAGCAGTTCTTC
TRBJ2-1,TRBD2,TRBV20-1,-,CSAREGGVEQFF,TGCAGTGCTAGAGAGGGGGGGGTTGAGCAGTTCTTC
TRBJ2-1,-,TRBV20-1,-,CSASSGSSLNEQFF,TGCAGTGCTAGTTCTGGGAGTTCTCTGAATGAGCAGTTCTTC
TRBJ2-3,TRBD2,TRBV27,many,CASSPAGLAGLTDTQYF,TGTGCCAGCAGTCCGGCGGGACTAGCGGGGCTCACAGATACGCAGTATTTT
TRBJ2-2,TRBD1,TRBV5-5,few,CASSFSTGEVGELFF,TGTGCCAGCAGCTTTTCGACAGGGGAGGTCGGGGAGCTGTTTTTT
TRBJ2-7,TRBD2,TRBV28,few,CASISTSPGYEQYF,TGTGCCAGCATTTCGACTAGCCCGGGATACGAGCAGTACTTC
TRBJ2-3,TRBD1,TRBV20-1,few,CSARPGTGNPDTQYF,TGCAGTGCTAGGCCCGGGACAGGGAATCCAGATACGCAGTATTTT
TRBJ2-7,-,TRBV28,few,CASNYDSYEQYF,TGTGCCAGCAACTACGACAGCTACGAGCAGTACTTC
TRBJ1-2,-,TRBV5-1,few,CASSLPGAAGGYTF,TGCGCCAGCAGCCTTCCGGGAGCAGCTGGGGGCTACACCTTC
TRBJ2-2,TRBD2,TRBV10-3,-,CAISELPPGLAGGRTGELFF,TGTGCCATCAGTGAACTACCTCCCGGACTAGCGGGGGGGCGGACCGGGGAGCTGTTTTTT
TRBJ2-3,TRBD2,TRBV11-2,-,CASSLMASGRGTDTQYF,TGTGCCAGCAGCTTAATGGCTAGCGGGAGGGGAACAGATACGCAGTATTTT
TRBJ2-1,TRBD2,TRBV28,-,CASSLSSSGMGNEQFF,TGTGCCAGCAGTTTATCTTCCAGCGGGATGGGTAATGAGCAGTTCTTC
TRBJ2-3,-,TRBV27,-,CASSLSGSPHRADTQYF,TGTGCCAGCAGTTTATCGGGGTCACCTCATCGGGCAGATACGCAGTATTTT
TRBJ2-5,TRBD1,TRBV20-1,-,CSPLRTGDQETQYF,TGCAGTCCGCTGAGAACAGGGGACCAAGAGACCCAGTACTTC
TRBJ2-1,TRBD2,TRBV12-3/TRBV12-4,many,CASSLGGGVVDEQFF,TGTGCCAGCAGTTTGGGCGGGGGGGTCGTGGATGAGCAGTTCTTC
TRBJ2-3,-,TRBV7-2,-,CASSLLGSADTQYF,TGTGCCAGCAGCTTATTAGGGTCGGCAGATACGCAGTATTTT
TRBJ1-1,-,TRBV5-1,few,CASSLSSQNTEAFF,TGCGCCAGCAGCTTGTCCAGCCAGAACACTGAAGCTTTCTTT
TRBJ2-1,-,TRBV9,few,CASSADPGQEQFF,TGTGCCAGCAGCGCCGACCCGGGACAAGAACAGTTCTTC
TRBJ2-7,-,TRBV28,few,CASSTFSYEQYF,TGTGCCAGCAGTACATTCTCCTACGAGCAGTACTTC
TRBJ1-2,-,TRBV12-3/TRBV12-4,few,CASSSGRIYGYTF,TGTGCCAGCAGTTCAGGACGAATCTATGGCTACACCTTC
TRBJ2-7,-,TRBV20-1,few,CSASGTWAYEQYF,TGCAGTGCTTCCGGGACATGGGCCTACGAGCAGTACTTC
TRBJ2-1,-,TRBV6-2/TRBV6-3,few,CGSGWNLYNEQFF,TGTGGCAGCGGATGGAATCTCTACAATGAGCAGTTCTTC
TRBJ1-1,-,TRBV30,few,CAWSGQPNTEAFF,TGTGCCTGGAGCGGACAGCCTAACACTGAAGCTTTCTTT
TRBJ2-3,-,TRBV4-1,many,CASSQDIPTPWDTQYF,TGCGCCAGCAGCCAAGATATACCCACCCCGTGGGATACGCAGTATTTT
TRBJ2-1,-,TRBV20-1,-,CSASFYHSYNEQFF,TGCAGTGCTAGTTTCTACCACTCCTACAATGAGCAGTTCTTC
TRBJ2-2,-,TRBV24-1,-,CATSGGGFSNTGELFF,TGTGCCACCAGTGGCGGCGGGTTTTCGAACACCGGGGAGCTGTTTTTT